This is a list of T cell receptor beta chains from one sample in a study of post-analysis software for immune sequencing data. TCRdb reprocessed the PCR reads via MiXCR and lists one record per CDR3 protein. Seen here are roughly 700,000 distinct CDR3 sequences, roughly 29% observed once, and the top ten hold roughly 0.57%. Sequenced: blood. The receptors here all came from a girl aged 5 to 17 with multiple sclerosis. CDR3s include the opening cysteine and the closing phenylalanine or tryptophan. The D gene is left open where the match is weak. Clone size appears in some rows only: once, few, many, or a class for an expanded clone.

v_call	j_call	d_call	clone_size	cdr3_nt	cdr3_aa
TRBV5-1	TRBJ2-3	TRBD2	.	TGCGCCAGCAGCTTGGATGGGACTAGCGGATCTAGCACAGATACGCAGTATTTT	CASSLDGTSGSSTDTQYF
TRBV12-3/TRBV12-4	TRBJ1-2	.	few	TGTGCCAGCAGTTTAGGCCAGACTGGCCACACCTTC	CASSLGQTGHTF
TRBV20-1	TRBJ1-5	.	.	TGCGGTGCTTTGTCAGGCAATCAGCCCCAGCATTTT	CGALSGNQPQHF
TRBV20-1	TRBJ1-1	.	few	TGCAGTGCTAGAGACAACACTGAAGCTTTCTTT	CSARDNTEAFF
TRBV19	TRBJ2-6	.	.	TGTGCCGCTCAGGGCGGGGCTTCTGGGGCCAACGTCCTGACTTTC	CAAQGGASGANVLTF
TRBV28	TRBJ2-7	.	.	TGTGCCAGCAGTTTACCACCTAGCGCGAGCTCCTACGAGCAGTACTTC	CASSLPPSASSYEQYF
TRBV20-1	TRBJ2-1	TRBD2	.	TGCAGTGCTAGAGATCCACAGCGGGGCAATGAGCAGTTCTTC	CSARDPQRGNEQFF
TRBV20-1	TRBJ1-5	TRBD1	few	TGCAGTGCTAGAGATCAAAAGGGGACAGGTGGGGAGCATTTT	CSARDQKGTGGEHF
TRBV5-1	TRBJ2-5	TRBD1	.	TGCGCCAGCAGCTTGGCTCAGGGGGTAGAGACCCAGTACTTC	CASSLAQGVETQYF
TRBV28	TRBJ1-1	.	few	TGTGCCAGCAGTGTCCCACGGGCGTACACTGAAGCTTTCTTT	CASSVPRAYTEAFF
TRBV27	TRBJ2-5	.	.	TGTGCCAGCAGTTTATCGGTGTTGGAGACCCAGTACTTC	CASSLSVLETQYF
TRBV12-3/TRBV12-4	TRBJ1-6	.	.	TGTGCCAGCAGTTTTGTCGGACCCAATAATTCACCCCTCCACTTT	CASSFVGPNNSPLHF
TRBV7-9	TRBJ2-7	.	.	TGTGCCAGCAGCTTAGAGTCTCGGGGTAGGCGATCCTACGAGCAGTACTTC	CASSLESRGRRSYEQYF
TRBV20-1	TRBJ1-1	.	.	TGCAGTGCTAGTGGAGGGGCGGGGGGTAGGACTGAAGCTTTCTTT	CSASGGAGGRTEAFF
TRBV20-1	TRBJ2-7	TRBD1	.	TGCAGTGCTAGGAAGACAGGGGGCGGCTACGAGCAGTACTTC	CSARKTGGGYEQYF
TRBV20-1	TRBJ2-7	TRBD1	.	TGCAGTGCTAGAGGACCTCGGACAGGGGGGGCCTACGAGCAGTACTTC	CSARGPRTGGAYEQYF
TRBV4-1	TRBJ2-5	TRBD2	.	TGCGCCAGCAGCCCGGGGACTAGCGGGGGGCGGGAGACCCAGTACTTC	CASSPGTSGGRETQYF
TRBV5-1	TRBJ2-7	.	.	TGCGCCAGCAGATTACAGGGCGCGACCTACGAGCAGTACTTC	CASRLQGATYEQYF
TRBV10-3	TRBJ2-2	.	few	TGTGCCATCAGGGCTTCGGGCACACGCACCGGGGAGCTGTTTTTT	CAIRASGTRTGELFF
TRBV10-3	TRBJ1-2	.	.	TGTGTGATCAAGGACTCTCCCCGGGATGGCTACACCTTC	CVIKDSPRDGYTF
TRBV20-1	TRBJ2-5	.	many	TGCAGTGCTAGAGGAATGGCAGGGACCCAAGAGACCCAGTACTTC	CSARGMAGTQETQYF
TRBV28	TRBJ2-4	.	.	TGTGCCAGCAGTTTACTCCGCGAAGCCAAAAACATTCAGTACTTC	CASSLLREAKNIQYF
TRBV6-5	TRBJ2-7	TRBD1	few	TGTGCCAGCAGTTACTCAGGGGGCCTTTGGTACGAGCAGTACTTC	CASSYSGGLWYEQYF
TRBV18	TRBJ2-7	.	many	TGTGCCAGCTCACAGAACGGGGCGGACACCTACGAGCAGTACTTC	CASSQNGADTYEQYF
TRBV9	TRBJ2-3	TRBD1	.	TGTGCCAGCAGCGTGAAAAGAAGCACCCTCGAAACCAGGGGGCTGCCAGATACGCAGTATTTT	CASSVKRSTLETRGLPDTQYF
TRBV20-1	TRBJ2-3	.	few	TGCAGTGCTTCGAGGTCGACAGATACGCAGTATTTT	CSASRSTDTQYF
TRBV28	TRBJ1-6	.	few	TGTGCCAGCAGTTTGGAAGCATACCGCTCACCCCTCCACTTT	CASSLEAYRSPLHF
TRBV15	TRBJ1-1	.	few	TGTGCCACCCAGCAGGGCAGGCAGAACACTGAAGCTTTCTTT	CATQQGRQNTEAFF
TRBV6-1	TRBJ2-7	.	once	TGTGCCAGCAGACCCTCACTAGACAGCCCTTACGAGCAGTACTTC	CASRPSLDSPYEQYF
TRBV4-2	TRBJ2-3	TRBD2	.	TGTGCCAGCAGCCCTCCCGGCGGGGGGGTTTCAGATACGCAGTATTTT	CASSPPGGGVSDTQYF
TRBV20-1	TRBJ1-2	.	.	TGCAGTGCCTACTCCGACAAGACCTATGGCTACACCTTC	CSAYSDKTYGYTF
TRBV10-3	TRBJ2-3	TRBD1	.	TGTGCCATCAGTGTGGACAGGGGGACAGATACGCAGTATTTT	CAISVDRGTDTQYF
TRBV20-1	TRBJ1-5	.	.	TGCAGTGCTAGAGGCTCGGGACTTGTAAATCAGCCCCAGCATTTT	CSARGSGLVNQPQHF
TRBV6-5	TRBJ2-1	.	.	TGTGCCAGCAGTTACCGAAAGGGGGGGCTGCAGTTCTTC	CASSYRKGGLQFF
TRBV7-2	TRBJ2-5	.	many	TGTGCCAGCAGCTTACACCGGGGAACCCAAGAGACCCAGTACTTC	CASSLHRGTQETQYF
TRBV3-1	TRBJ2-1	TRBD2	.	TGTGCCAGCAGCCAAAGTATGTGGACTAGGAATGAGCAGTTCTTC	CASSQSMWTRNEQFF
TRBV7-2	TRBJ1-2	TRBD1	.	TGTGCCAGCAGCTTAGGTTCGGGACAGGGCTCCTATGGCTACACCTTC	CASSLGSGQGSYGYTF
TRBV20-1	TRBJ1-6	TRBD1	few	TGCAGTGCTCGATCCCTTAGAAGGGACAGATATAATTCACCCCTCCACTTT	CSARSLRRDRYNSPLHF
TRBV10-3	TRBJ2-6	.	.	TGTGCCATCAAAGGGGTCGGGGCCAACGTCCTGACTTTC	CAIKGVGANVLTF
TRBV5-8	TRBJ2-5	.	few	TGTGCCAGCAGCTTGGGGTACCCCGGGACGGAGCAAGAGACCCAGTACTTC	CASSLGYPGTEQETQYF
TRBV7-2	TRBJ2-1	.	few	TGTGCCAGCAGCTTAGGATGGGGGCGGGAGTTCAATGAGCAGTTCTTC	CASSLGWGREFNEQFF
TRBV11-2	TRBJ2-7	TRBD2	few	TGTGCCAGCAGCTTAGGATCTAGCGGGAACTACGAGCAGTACTTC	CASSLGSSGNYEQYF
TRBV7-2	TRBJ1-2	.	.	TGTGCCAGCAGCTTAGTGGGGGAGTTAATCTATGGCTACACCTTC	CASSLVGELIYGYTF
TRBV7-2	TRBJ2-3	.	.	TGTGCCAGCAGCCTTGGCGGTACGCCCCGTATTAGCACAGATACGCAGTATTTT	CASSLGGTPRISTDTQYF
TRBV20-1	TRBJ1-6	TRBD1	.	TGCAGTGCTAGAGGGGACAGGAGCTCCTATAATTCACCCCTCCACTTT	CSARGDRSSYNSPLHF
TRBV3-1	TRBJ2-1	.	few	TGTGCCAGCAGCCACGGAAGCTCCTACAATGAGCAGTTCTTC	CASSHGSSYNEQFF
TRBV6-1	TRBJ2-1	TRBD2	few	TGTGCCAGCAGTACCCCTAGCGGGAGGGCCCGAGCCTACAATGAGCAGTTCTTC	CASSTPSGRARAYNEQFF
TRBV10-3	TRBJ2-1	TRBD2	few	TGTGCCATTAAGCGGGAGGGGTACAATGAGCAGTTCTTC	CAIKREGYNEQFF
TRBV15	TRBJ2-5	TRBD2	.	TGTGCCACCAGCAGAGATTATGGGACTAGCGGGGGGTTGGAGACCCAGTACTTC	CATSRDYGTSGGLETQYF
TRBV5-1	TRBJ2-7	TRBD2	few	TGCGCCAGCAGCTGGGGGGGAGGAGGAGACGAGCAGTACTTC	CASSWGGGGDEQYF
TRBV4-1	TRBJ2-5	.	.	TGCGCCAGCAGCCTAACGACGGGGCGGGTAAAAGAGACCCAGTACTTC	CASSLTTGRVKETQYF
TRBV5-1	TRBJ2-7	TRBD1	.	TGCGCCAGCAGCCCTAGAGGACAGGGGGCATACGAGCAGTACTTC	CASSPRGQGAYEQYF
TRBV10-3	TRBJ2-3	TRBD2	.	TGTGCCATCAGTGTGCTAGCGGGATCTAGCACAGATACGCAGTATTTT	CAISVLAGSSTDTQYF
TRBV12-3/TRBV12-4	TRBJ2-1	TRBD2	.	TGTGCCAGCAGAGGCGGGAGGGCCAACAATGAGCAGTTCTTC	CASRGGRANNEQFF
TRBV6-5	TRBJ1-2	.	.	TGTGCCAGCAGTCCTCGGTTCCCTCCGGGCTACACCTTC	CASSPRFPPGYTF
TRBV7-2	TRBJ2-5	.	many	TGTGCCAGCAGCTTAGCGGGAACAATTGAGACCCAGTACTTC	CASSLAGTIETQYF
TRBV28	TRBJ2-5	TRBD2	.	TGTGCCAGTTACCAGGCGGGGGGCCGGGAGACCCAGTACTTC	CASYQAGGRETQYF
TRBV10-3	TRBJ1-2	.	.	TGTGCCATCAGTGATTCTGGTAGCGGTGGCTACACCTTC	CAISDSGSGGYTF